This TCR beta chain derives from a study of T cell repertoires and HLA-DP antigens. Study at large: One alloantigen had ten groove amino acid differences from self, the other one.

Comment on this clone: Antigen specificity is unknown.

This CDR3 contains 13 residues. Per germline, CDR1 SQVTM and CDR2 ANQGSEA. V was clipped by 3 bases and J by 5 bases, with 11 bases between them. The PCR primers covered 54 TRBV and 13 TRBJ segments. TCRdb keeps only in-frame clones here, not all; method: immunoSEQ multiplex PCR. There are around 110,000 clones in the sample; 90% to 95% occur only once, and less than 0.35% lies in the top ten. General study findings and limits: The CD4+ repertoire was not split into naive and memory.

The V call is TRBV29-1, the J call TRBJ2-1; D remains unclear. Sequencing was done on a sample of CD4+ T cells from PBMCs. This receptor was obtained from a woman aged 18-29 years in good health and CMV-seronegative. This chain's CDR3 is CSVDRNLNNEQFF. In nucleotides, the CDR3 is TGCAGCGTTGACCGGAACCTAAACAATGAGCAGTTCTTC.